This passage covers 18 T cell receptor beta chains from one sample sequenced in a study of post-analysis software for immune sequencing data. Antigen specificity for these receptors is unknown. Every TCR beta cDNA library bore unique molecular identifiers. TCRdb reprocessed the PCR reads with MiXCR, giving one entry per CDR3 protein. The sample gives 430,000 or so distinct CDR3 sequences, 35% to 45% of which show up once; around 8% is in the top ten. Study outcomes and limitations: There were five TRBV segments more frequent in patients than controls, and TRBV5-6, TRBV5-1 and TRBV20-1 were among them.

Sequenced sample: blood. These receptors were taken from a girl aged 2 to 10 with multiple sclerosis.

This clonotype has a handful of counts. The V gene is TRBV5-1, the J gene TRBJ2-6; TRBD2 might be the D (5 bases). The CDR3 consists of 15 residues. CDR1 and CDR2 (germline): SGHRS, YFSETQ. V lost 1 base and J lost 4, with 9 bases in between. The CDR3 region is CASSLMGRGANVLTF. CDR3 DNA sequence: TGCGCCAGCAGCTTGATGGGGAGAGGGGCCAACGTCCTGACTTTC.

The table lists this clonotype with a few counts. An end of the junction differs from the germline gene, which may be a read error. The chain links TRBV9 to TRBJ2-1; 10 bases are a match to TRBD2. CDR3 length: 15 residues. CDR1 is SGDLS, CDR2 YYNGEE, per germline. CDR3 sequence (DNA): TGTGCTAGCAGCGTAGTTCTAGCGGGAGTTAATGAGCAGTTCTTC. It codes for CASSVVLAGVNEQFF.

This clonotype came up a few times. The chain carries TRBV12-3 or TRBV12-4 and TRBJ1-2, with a possible D match to TRBD1 (6 bases). V was trimmed by 3 bases and J by 8 bases, leaving 10 bases between them. The CDR3 has 12 amino acids. CDR3 nucleotide sequence: TGTGCCAGCAGTTTCAGGGGAGGCGGCTACACCTTC. Protein: CASSFRGGGYTF.

The chain couples TRBV7-2 to TRBJ1-4; 7 positions agree with TRBD1. Germline V gives CDR1 SGHTA, CDR2 FQGNSA. This CDR3 spans 15 amino acids. After removal of 5 bases from V and 4 bases from J, the junction contained 7 bases not matched to a gene. CDR3 region: CASSTDRALNEKLFF. The CDR3 coding sequence is TGTGCCAGCAGCACTGACAGGGCTCTTAATGAAAAACTGTTTTTT.

This clonotype occurred a few times. The chain uses TRBV4-2 and TRBJ2-7; 9 bases are shared with TRBD2. There are 19 residues in the CDR3. Unmatched junction bases numbered 12, after V lost 0 bases and J lost 0 bases. CDR1 and CDR2 from the germline V gene are LGHNA and YNFKEQ. The CDR3 is CASSQEGGLAGSSSYEQYF. The CDR3 nucleotides are TGTGCCAGCAGCCAAGAGGGAGGCCTAGCGGGGTCGAGCTCCTACGAGCAGTACTTC.

The genes are TRBV28 and TRBJ2-1, with 12 nucleotides matching TRBD2. This CDR3 is built from 16 residues. Germline V CDR1 and CDR2: MDHEN, SYDVKM. V shed 2 bases, J shed 8 bases, and the junction held 7 bases outside the gene matches. The CDR3 DNA follows: TGTGCCAGCAGTTTACGACTAGCGGGGGCAGTCCATGAGCAGTTCTTC. It codes for CASSLRLAGAVHEQFF.

The table lists this clonotype with many counts. The V call is TRBV6-1, the J call TRBJ2-7; 10 nucleotides align to TRBD1. Germline V gene sequence: CDR1 MNHNS, CDR2 SASEGT. CDR3 length: 13 amino acids. Trimming removed 4 bases from V and 4 bases from J; junction bases left unmatched: 1. Written as DNA, the CDR3 is TGTGCCAGCAGTGGGACAGGGGGATACGAGCAGTACTTC. This translates into CASSGTGGYEQYF.

Points on this clonotype: One junction end disagrees with the germline gene, perhaps due to a read error. The chain combines TRBV6-1 with TRBJ2-7, with D uncertain. The germline V gene has CDR1 MNHNS and CDR2 SASEGT. The CDR3 contains 14 residues. The CDR3 loop is CASSELGNNYERYF. For the CDR3, the DNA is TGTGCCAGCAGTGAACTGGGAAACAACTACGAGCGGTACTTC.

The chain employs TRBV7-2 and TRBJ1-5; D perhaps matches TRBD1 (6 bases). The CDR3 consists of 15 residues. From germline, CDR1 is SGHTA and CDR2 FQGNSA. Deletions cut 2 bases from V and 6 bases from J, with 14 bases between. CDR3 DNA: TGTGCCAGCAGCTTAAGGTGGGGGCTCGGTCAGCCCCAGCATTTT. Translation: CASSLRWGLGQPQHF.

The chain has TRBV15 and TRBJ1-6, with D unresolved. CDR1 and CDR2 from the germline V gene are LNHNV and YYDKDF (reference sequence). The ends were cut back, 0 bases at V and 0 bases at J, with 9 bases in the middle. The CDR3 extends over 17 amino acids. The CDR3 is CATSRDDVSSYNSPLHF. The CDR3 DNA is TGTGCCACCAGCAGAGATGACGTTAGCTCCTATAATTCACCCCTCCACTTT. Based on the CDR3 plus reference TRBV15 and TRBJ1-6, the full variable domain is DAMVIQNPRYQVTQFGKPVTLSCSQTLNHNVMYWYQQKSSQAPKLLFHYYDKDFNNEADTPDNFQSRRPNTSFCFLDIRSPGLGDTAMYLCATSRDDVSSYNSPLHFGNGTRLTVT.

The rearrangement joins TRBV5-1 to TRBJ2-2, with 10 bases that match TRBD1. V was clipped by 1 base and J by 5 bases; unmatched bases: 2. Germline lookup yields CDR1 SGHRS and CDR2 YFSETQ. The CDR3 loop spans 15 amino acids. The CDR3 region is CASSLRTGGTGELFF. DNA of the CDR3: TGCGCCAGCAGCTTGAGGACAGGGGGTACCGGGGAGCTGTTTTTT.

V is TRBV7-8 and J is TRBJ2-7; 11 nucleotides line up with TRBD2. CDR1 is SGHVS and CDR2 is FQNEAQ in the germline V gene. The junction had 5 bases not matched to a gene; V was cut back by 5 bases and J by 2 bases. There are 15 residues in the CDR3. CDR3 nucleotide sequence: TGTGCCAGCAGCCCCGTTAGCGGGGGGGCCTACGAGCAGTACTTC. Translated, it gives CASSPVSGGAYEQYF.

The chain couples TRBV5-1 to TRBJ2-3; D might be TRBD2 (6 bases). The germline gives CDR1 SGHRS, CDR2 YFSETQ. Trimming took 7 bases from V and 0 from J, leaving 15 bases between them. The CDR3 has 15 residues. The CDR3 DNA is TGCGCCAGCTTCCCGGGACTCGCTAGCACAGATACGCAGTATTTT. It is translated as CASFPGLASTDTQYF.

The rearrangement links TRBV20-1 to TRBJ2-5, with TRBD2 matching 9 bases. The ends lost 2 bases at V and 1 base at J; junction bases unmatched: 11. Germline lookup yields CDR1 DFQATT and CDR2 SNEGSKA (reference sequence). This CDR3 spans 17 amino acids. The CDR3 sequence: CSARRGSSGSFQETQYF. In DNA form, the CDR3 reads TGCAGTGCTAGAAGGGGGAGTAGCGGGAGCTTCCAAGAGACCCAGTACTTC.

The chain employs TRBV7-9 and TRBJ2-7; 9 nucleotides align to TRBD1. The CDR3 has 15 amino acids. V shed 5 bases and J 3 bases; nucleotides not matched to a gene: 8. Germline CDR1 and CDR2: SEHNR and FQNEAQ (reference sequence). The CDR3, as DNA: TGTGCCAGCAGCCCAGTCGGACAGGGGTTCTACGAGCAGTACTTC. It is translated as CASSPVGQGFYEQYF.

This clonotype is a singleton in its sample. V gene TRBV4-3 combines with J gene TRBJ2-1, with a tentative D call TRBD2 (5 bases). With 0 bases removed from V and 9 bases from J, the gap between germline ends came to 9 bases. CDR1 and CDR2 from the germline V gene are LGHNA and YSLEER. The CDR3 runs to 13 residues. For the CDR3, the DNA is TGCGCCAGCAGCCAAGAGCTAGCTGCTGAGCAGTTCTTC. As protein: CASSQELAAEQFF.

The table lists this clonotype with a few counts. The chain recombines TRBV27 with TRBJ2-3, with D possibly being TRBD1 (6 bases). The CDR3 totals 12 residues. V lost 7 bases and J 5 bases, leaving 10 bases between the germline ends. The germline gives CDR1 MNHEY, CDR2 SMNVEV (reference sequence). CDR3 sequence (DNA): TGTGCCAGCAACAGGGTTGGAGATACGCAGTATTTT. Its translation: CASNRVGDTQYF.

This clonotype was picked up a small number of times. The CDR3 nucleotides read TGTGCCTGGAGTGTACGAGGAAACCAGCCCCAGCATTTT. Protein: CAWSVRGNQPQHF. This chain uses TRBV30 with TRBJ1-5; D unresolved. This CDR3 comprises 13 residues. Germline CDR1 is GTSNPN and CDR2 is SVGIG (reference sequence). Trimming shortened V by 0 bases and J by 7 bases, and 10 bases separated the two germline ends.